These 24 T cell receptor beta chains share one sample of origin, sequenced in a study of OX40 agonist ivuxolimab in advanced cancers. TCRdb's table, derived via immunoSEQ multiplex PCR, lists solely in-frame clones and lacks some. The table shows around 77,000 clones, with about 78% occurring only once. Material: CD4+ or CD8+ T cells sorted from blood, obtained in a trial of the OX40 agonist ivuxolimab. All receptors come from an adult with an advanced solid tumor such as melanoma, head and neck, liver or kidney cancer.

The chain carries TRBV6-1 and TRBJ2-5; 9 nucleotides agree with TRBD1. CDR3 length: 15 residues. The germline gives CDR1 MNHNS, CDR2 SASEGT. V was clipped by 3 bases and J by 9 bases; unmatched bases: 11. CDR3 sequence reads: CASSEEGTGFRAQYF. The CDR3 nucleotides read TGTGCCAGCAGTGAGGAAGGGACAGGGTTCAGGGCCCAGTACTTC.

This clone has a single count. The chain couples TRBV9 to TRBJ1-5; D gene unclear. Deletions cut 4 bases from V and 0 bases from J, with 11 bases between. The germline V gene encodes CDR1 SGDLS and CDR2 YYNGEE. This CDR3 spans 15 amino acids. CDR3 in amino acids: CASSPGGSSNQPQHF. The CDR3 bases are TGTGCCAGCAGCCCCGGAGGGTCTAGCAATCAGCCCCAGCATTTT. Full variable domain (remainder filled in from reference TRBV9 and TRBJ1-5): DSGVTQTPKHLITATGQRVTLRCSPRSGDLSVYWYQQSLDQGLQFLIQYYNGEERAKGNILERFSAQQFPDLHSELNLSSLELGDSALYFCASSPGGSSNQPQHFGDGTRLSIL.

The CDR3 protein is CASRDRGFRNSPLHF. In nucleotides, the CDR3 is TGTGCCAGCAGGGACCGGGGGTTTCGTAATTCACCCCTCCACTTT. The chain recombines TRBV5-4 with TRBJ1-6; D possibly corresponds to TRBD1 (5 bases). V lost 5 bases and J lost 6, with 15 bases in between. This CDR3 is built from 15 residues. Per germline, CDR1 SGHNT and CDR2 YYREEE (reference sequence).

This clone was picked up a small number of times. The chain couples TRBV19 to TRBJ1-6; 9 positions agree with TRBD1. The germline V gene encodes CDR1 LNHDA and CDR2 SQIVND (reference sequence). After removal of 9 bases from V and 8 bases from J, the junction contained 8 bases not matched to a gene. The CDR3 totals 14 residues. CDR3 loop: CASSEGQGYSPLHF. CDR3 in DNA: TGTGCCAGCTCAGAGGGACAGGGATATTCACCCCTCCACTTT.

The table lists this clone with a count of one. The rearrangement links TRBV9 to TRBJ2-3; a possible D gene is TRBD2 (5 bases). CDR3 length: 15 amino acids. V gave up 0 bases and J gave up 4 bases, with 12 bases separating them. Germline CDR1 and CDR2: SGDLS and YYNGEE. CDR3 sequence: CASSVVPGRADTQYF. CDR3 sequence (DNA): TGTGCCAGCAGCGTAGTCCCGGGAAGGGCAGATACGCAGTATTTT.

This chain joins TRBV5-6 and TRBJ1-4; D gene uncertain. The ends were cut back, 1 base at V and 13 bases at J, with 29 bases in the middle. The CDR3 contains 18 residues. The germline gives CDR1 SGHDT, CDR2 YYEEEE. The CDR3 sequence is CASSLRVGAITLNNRLFF. As DNA, the CDR3 is TGTGCCAGCAGCTTGAGGGTAGGAGCCATCACCCTTAATAATCGACTGTTTTTT.

The rearrangement uses TRBV18 and TRBJ1-5, with unresolved D. Germline V lookup: CDR1 KGHSH, CDR2 LQKENI. Trimming cost V 6 bases and J 4 bases, with 7 bases left between them. This CDR3 has 12 residues. DNA for the CDR3: TGTGCCAGCTCTGTAACTAATCAGCCCCAGCATTTT. It is translated as CASSVTNQPQHF.

This clone is deemed medium-sized. The chain recombines TRBV30 with TRBJ1-1; D gene uncertain. This CDR3 has 12 amino acids. V lost 2 bases and J 7 bases, leaving 11 bases between the germline ends. Per germline, CDR1 GTSNPN and CDR2 SVGIG (reference sequence). CDR3 residues: CAWSKPQGEAFF. CDR3 bases: TGTGCCTGGAGTAAACCTCAAGGTGAAGCTTTCTTT.

The chain has TRBV28 and TRBJ2-3, with unresolved D. The CDR3 has 13 amino acids. The V and J ends lost 7 bases and 12 bases respectively, with 20 bases between them. Germline-derived CDR1 and CDR2 are MDHEN and SYDVKM. Here the CDR3 DNA reads TGTGCCAGCAACTTAAGGGCACCACCACCCCAGTATTTT. It codes for CASNLRAPPPQYF.

In DNA form, the CDR3 reads TGTGCCAGCAGCTTAGAGGACAGACCCTACAATGAGCAGTTCTTC. Protein sequence: CASSLEDRPYNEQFF. The genes are TRBV5-4 and TRBJ2-1, with D tentatively TRBD1 (6 bases). Trimming stripped 2 bases from V and 2 bases from J, with 11 bases between. The CDR3 loop spans 15 amino acids. Germline loops: CDR1 SGHNT, CDR2 YYREEE (reference sequence). The whole variable domain, remainder taken from reference TRBV5-4 and TRBJ2-1, is ETGVTQSPTHLIKTRGQQVTLRCSSQSGHNTVSWYQQALGQGPQFIFQYYREEENGRGNFPPRFSGLQFPNYSSELNVNALELDDSALYLCASSLEDRPYNEQFFGPGTRLTVL.

The chain couples TRBV7-8 to TRBJ2-1, with 9 bases lining up with TRBD2. J lost 0 bases, V lost 3 bases, and 3 bases had no gene match. The CDR3 sequence is 16 residues long. Germline CDR1 is SGHVS and CDR2 is FQNEAQ. This CDR3 reads CASSFRGRASYNEQFF. CDR3 DNA sequence: TGTGCCAGCAGCTTTCGCGGGAGGGCCTCCTACAATGAGCAGTTCTTC.

The V call is TRBV28, the J call TRBJ1-1; the D is unclear. The germline V gene has CDR1 MDHEN and CDR2 SYDVKM. The CDR3 covers 15 residues. The V and J ends lost 4 bases and 1 base respectively, with 13 bases between them. The CDR3 nucleotides read TGTGCCAGCAGTTCCTACGCGTTGGGGAACACTGAAGCTTTCTTT. Encoded protein: CASSSYALGNTEAFF.

The chain combines TRBV7-9 with TRBJ1-2, with TRBD1 identical over 7 bases. Germline V gene lookup returns CDR1 SEHNR and CDR2 FQNEAQ (reference sequence). With V trimmed by 3 bases and J by 4 bases, 8 bases remained unmatched. The CDR3 is 15 amino acids. CDR3 region: CASSLQTGQRYGYTF. The CDR3 DNA sequence: TGTGCCAGCAGCTTGCAGACGGGACAGCGCTATGGCTACACCTTC.

The CDR3 region has the DNA TGTGCCAGCAGCGGCCTGTACGAGCAGTACTTC. Translation: CASSGLYEQYF. The V and J genes are TRBV6-1 and TRBJ2-7, with D unclear. The CDR3 spans 11 residues. With 6 bases removed from V and 4 bases from J, the gap between germline ends came to 7 bases. Germline V CDR1 and CDR2: MNHNS, SASEGT.

The chain employs TRBV5-4 and TRBJ2-7; 7 bases line up with TRBD2. Germline trimming cut 0 bases from V and 7 bases from J; bases unmatched to any gene: 7. Germline CDR1 SGHNT, CDR2 YYREEE (reference sequence). The CDR3 extends over 14 amino acids. The CDR3 sequence is CASSLVGGAGEQYF. In DNA form, the CDR3 reads TGTGCCAGCAGCTTGGTTGGGGGAGCGGGGGAGCAGTACTTC.

A word on this clone: A single base separates this from a much larger clone, so it may be a read error. This CDR3 is also generated by other DNA sequences in the sample. The chain combines TRBV7-2 with TRBJ1-5; 7 bases fit TRBD1. In germline, CDR1 is SGHTA, CDR2 FQGNSA. The J segment lost 0 bases and the V segment lost 5 bases, leaving 1 base of the junction unmatched. The CDR3 loop spans 14 amino acids. CDR3 sequence reads: CASSRDSSNQPQHF. The CDR3 DNA reads TGTGCCAGCAGCCGGGACAGTAGCAATCAGCCCCAGCATTTT.

The chain carries TRBV6-6 and TRBJ2-2, with a weak D call TRBD2 (5 bases). The CDR3 is 15 amino acids. CDR1 and CDR2 (germline): MNHNY, SVGAGI (reference sequence). Trimming pared 7 bases from V and 0 bases from J, leaving 12 bases between. The CDR3 sequence is CASMRANANTGELFF. CDR3 DNA: TGTGCCAGCATGAGGGCTAACGCGAACACCGGGGAGCTGTTTTTT.

The V and J genes are TRBV5-1 and TRBJ1-1, with D perhaps matching TRBD1 (6 bases). Looked up from germline, CDR1 is SGHRS and CDR2 is YFSETQ. The CDR3 spans 14 residues. The germline V and J ends were trimmed by 2 bases and 1 base, with 9 bases remaining between them. The chain's CDR3 is CASSFQQGNTEAFF. For the CDR3, the DNA is TGCGCCAGCAGCTTCCAACAGGGGAACACTGAAGCTTTCTTT.

The chain combines TRBV7-8 with TRBJ1-5, with D possibly being TRBD1 (5 bases). The CDR3 has 15 residues. V was cut by 2 bases and J by 6 bases, with 14 bases left in between. Per germline, CDR1 SGHVS and CDR2 FQNEAQ. The CDR3 spells CASSLRDGEGQPQHF. As DNA, the CDR3 is TGTGCCAGCAGCTTAAGGGACGGTGAAGGTCAGCCCCAGCATTTT.

This clone has just a few counts. As DNA, the CDR3 is TGTGCCAGCAGCCTTCAGGGGGAATTCTATGGCTACACCTTC. This translates into CASSLQGEFYGYTF. The rearrangement joins TRBV7-6 to TRBJ1-2, with 7 bases matching TRBD1. The CDR3 is made up of 14 amino acids. Losses at the gene ends were 5 bases for V and 4 bases for J; bases not matched to a gene: 7. CDR1 SGHVS and CDR2 FNYEAQ come from the germline V gene.

The J gene is TRBJ2-3, the V gene TRBV11-3; TRBD2 is a possible D gene (6 bases). Per the germline V gene, CDR1 is SGHNT and CDR2 is YENEEA. V was shortened by 8 bases and J by 4 bases, with 13 bases between the two germline ends. The CDR3 extends over 13 amino acids. The CDR3 DNA follows: TGTGCCAGCGCTGGCGGGATCTCAGATACGCAGTATTTT. As protein: CASAGGISDTQYF.

Written as DNA, the CDR3 is TGTGCCAGCAGCCAAACCCCTCACGGGACTAGCGTTTACAATGAGCAGTTCTTC. This gives the protein CASSQTPHGTSVYNEQFF. This sequence joins TRBV7-2 and TRBJ2-1; TRBD2 matches at 10 bases. V shed 5 bases and J 4 bases; nucleotides not matched to a gene: 14. This CDR3 has 18 amino acids. Per the germline V gene, CDR1 is SGHTA and CDR2 is FQGNSA.

This clone was counted once. The chain combines TRBV6-1 with TRBJ1-1; D ambiguous. The V gene lost 1 base and the J gene lost 1 base, with 10 bases spanning the gap. Germline V gene lookup returns CDR1 MNHNS and CDR2 SASEGT. This CDR3 region has 15 residues. Written as DNA, the CDR3 is TGTGCCAGCAGTGAAGTCAGGCGGCCGAACACTGAAGCTTTCTTT. It encodes CASSEVRRPNTEAFF.

The chain combines TRBV5-6 with TRBJ2-1; possibly TRBD2 for D (7 bases). CDR1 and CDR2 (germline): SGHDT, YYEEEE. CDR3 length: 12 amino acids. V lost 3 bases and J 13 bases, leaving 14 bases between the germline ends. This CDR3 reads CASSWGGGHQFF. In DNA, the CDR3 is TGTGCCAGCAGCTGGGGAGGGGGGCACCAGTTCTTC.